Listed here are 8 T cell receptor beta chains from one sample, sequenced in a study of blood T cell repertoires in COVID-19. Produced via immunoSEQ multiplex PCR; TCRdb's table is partial and in-frame only. The table records 110,000 to 150,000 clones, approximately 81% of them present only once. Material for sequencing was PBMCs or T cells enriched from blood (not recorded which). The source is a man in his forties or fifties with acute COVID-19.

This clone appeared once. The genes are TRBV12-3 or TRBV12-4 and TRBJ1-3; D unclear. This CDR3 spans 12 amino acids. The germline V and J ends were trimmed by 5 bases and 7 bases, with 9 bases remaining between them. CDR3: CASSLVGNTIYF. The CDR3 nucleotides read TGTGCCAGCAGTCTAGTGGGCAACACCATATATTTT.

This chain connects TRBV20-1 to TRBJ2-7; TRBD2 agrees at 7 bases. V lost 3 bases and J lost 0; bases outside the gene matches: 5. Germline V gene lookup returns CDR1 DFQATT and CDR2 SNEGSKA (reference sequence). The CDR3 totals 14 residues. The CDR3 region is CSASPSGDSYEQYF. CDR3 DNA: TGCAGTGCTAGTCCCAGCGGGGACTCCTACGAGCAGTACTTC.

The rearrangement joins TRBV6-5 to TRBJ1-5, with D perhaps matching TRBD1 (6 bases). Germline CDR1 is MNHEY and CDR2 is SVGAGI. The CDR3 length is 14 residues. V was cut by 4 bases and J by 7 bases, with 14 bases left in between. The CDR3 spells CASSFNPGEQPQHF. The DNA for the CDR3 is TGTGCCAGCAGTTTTAACCCAGGGGAACAGCCCCAGCATTTT.

V and J are TRBV3-1 (or the pseudogene TRBV3-2) and TRBJ2-7; no definite D call. The V end lost 0 bases, the J end lost 3 bases, and 3 bases lay between the germline ends. CDR3 length equals 12 residues. Germline CDR1 reads LGHDT; CDR2 reads YNNKEL (reference sequence). This chain's CDR3 is CASSQDIYEQYF. CDR3 coding DNA: TGTGCCAGCAGCCAAGATATCTACGAGCAGTACTTC.

The rearrangement links TRBV6-5 to TRBJ1-2; D may be TRBD1 (5 bases). The CDR3 is 15 residues long. V was shortened by 2 bases and J by 2 bases, with 12 bases between the two germline ends. Germline CDR1 and CDR2: MNHEY and SVGAGI. CDR3 in DNA: TGTGCCAGCAGTTACGCACAGGATCGCAACTATGGCTACACCTTC. Translating gives CASSYAQDRNYGYTF.

CDR3: CAWSGQNTEAFF. In DNA form, the CDR3 reads TGTGCCTGGAGTGGGCAGAACACTGAAGCTTTCTTT. The J gene is TRBJ1-1, the V gene TRBV30; D call uncertain. This CDR3 has 12 residues. The V end lost 1 base, the J end lost 1 base, and 4 bases lay between the germline ends. Germline values: CDR1 GTSNPN, CDR2 SVGIG (reference sequence).

V usage is TRBV18 and J usage is TRBJ2-5; D is undetermined. The CDR3 totals 12 residues. Germline V CDR1 and CDR2: KGHSH, LQKENI. V shed 6 bases and J shed 0 bases, with 5 bases lying between them. The DNA of the CDR3 is TGTGCCAGCTCCCCGTACCAAGAGACCCAGTACTTC. Translation: CASSPYQETQYF.

The rearrangement joins TRBV4-3 to TRBJ2-2; D is undetermined. V lost 0 bases and J 4 bases, leaving 9 bases between the germline ends. The CDR3 has 15 residues. Germline V gives CDR1 LGHNA, CDR2 YSLEER. The CDR3 sequence: CASSQEVWSTGELFF. In DNA, the CDR3 is TGCGCCAGCAGCCAAGAGGTATGGAGCACCGGGGAGCTGTTTTTT.